These 24 T cell receptor beta chains came from one sample sequenced in a study of a mutant IDH1 vaccine in newly diagnosed glioma. Time point in this sample: baseline, week 1 (first vaccination visit). As for treatment: pre-vaccination baseline after standard-of-care therapy. Repertoires were generated with immunoSEQ multiplex PCR, while TCRdb's copy carries only in-frame clones and drops some. The table lists about 27,000 clones, 90% to 95% of them singletons. The specimen was PBMCs, collected from a glioma patient treated with radiotherapy, temozolomide or both. The receptor set was obtained from a man aged 40-50 years with glioma.

The rearrangement links TRBV4-1 to TRBJ2-4, with D perhaps matching TRBD2 (6 bases). The CDR3 runs 14 residues. Trimming stripped 5 bases from V and 5 bases from J, with 13 bases between. Germline CDR1 is MGHRA and CDR2 is YSYEKL. The CDR3 DNA reads as TGCGCCAGCAGCTCACAACGACTAGAAAACATTCAGTACTTC. As protein: CASSSQRLENIQYF.

The V call is TRBV21-1, the J call TRBJ1-4. TRBV21-1 is a pseudogene segment. The CDR3 has 15 residues. This CDR3 reads CASSRYRATNEKLFF. The CDR3 nucleotides are TGTGCCAGCAGCCGTTACCGAGCAACTAATGAAAAACTGTTTTTT.

This clone was seen only once. The J gene is TRBJ1-5, the V gene TRBV11-2; D not certain. V was cut by 5 bases and J by 1 base, with 18 bases left in between. CDR1 and CDR2 from the germline V gene are SGHAT and FQNNGV. This CDR3 is 17 amino acids long. CDR3 sequence (DNA): TGTGCCAGCAGCATGGGCGGGAAAGGTCGGAGCAATCAGCCCCAGCATTTT. Translated, it gives CASSMGGKGRSNQPQHF.

The chain carries TRBV10-3 and TRBJ2-2; D unclear. The germline CDR1 and CDR2 sequences are ENHRY and SYGVKD. Trimming removed 7 bases from V and 4 bases from J, with 13 bases in between. The CDR3 has 14 residues. The CDR3: CAITGRLGTGELFF. CDR3 sequence (DNA): TGTGCCATCACCGGACGATTAGGCACCGGGGAGCTGTTTTTT.

The chain employs TRBV9 and TRBJ2-5, with 10 bases identical to TRBD2. Germline trimming cut 2 bases from V and 2 bases from J; bases unmatched to any gene: 6. This CDR3 region has 16 residues. CDR1 and CDR2 (germline): SGDLS, YYNGEE. CDR3 sequence (DNA): TGTGCCAGCAGCGTCGAACTAGCGGGGCAGCAAGAGACCCAGTACTTC. This translates into CASSVELAGQQETQYF.

The chain recombines TRBV6-1 with TRBJ2-1; TRBD2 might be the D (5 bases). The V end lost 0 bases, the J end lost 3 bases, and 9 bases lay between the germline ends. CDR1 is MNHNS, CDR2 SASEGT, per germline. The CDR3 extends over 15 amino acids. CDR3 sequence reads: CASSEALTNYNEQFF. CDR3 in DNA: TGTGCCAGCAGTGAAGCGCTGACTAACTACAATGAGCAGTTCTTC.

This chain uses TRBV19 with TRBJ2-7; possible D gene TRBD1, 5 bases. V was trimmed by 10 bases and J by 2 bases, leaving 18 bases between them. This CDR3 is 14 amino acids long. CDR1 and CDR2 (germline): LNHDA, SQIVND (reference sequence). Written as DNA, the CDR3 is TGTGCCACCATGAATCTAGACAGTCCCTACGAGCAGTACTTC. It yields the protein CATMNLDSPYEQYF.

The chain joins TRBV27 to TRBJ2-1, with 13 positions matching TRBD2. There are 17 residues in the CDR3. Germline V gives CDR1 MNHEY, CDR2 SMNVEV (reference sequence). V trimming: 6 bases; J trimming: 15 bases; junction bases outside the gene matches: 20. CDR3: CASSPLVGGLAGVLPFF. The DNA of the CDR3 is TGTGCCAGCAGCCCCCTGGTCGGCGGACTAGCGGGAGTTTTGCCGTTCTTC.

This clone was seen just once. This chain links TRBV11-3 with TRBJ2-7; the match to TRBD1 covers 10 bases. The germline V gene has CDR1 SGHNT and CDR2 YENEEA. The CDR3 extends over 14 amino acids. With 4 bases clipped from V and 3 bases from J, the junction kept 3 bases outside the gene matches. The CDR3 here is CASSSTGGSYEQYF. In DNA, the CDR3 is TGTGCCAGCAGCTCGACAGGGGGCAGCTACGAGCAGTACTTC.

The V gene is TRBV19, the J gene TRBJ1-5; weak D call: TRBD1 (5 bases). The germline gives CDR1 LNHDA, CDR2 SQIVND (reference sequence). Trimming removed 9 bases from V and 0 bases from J, with 15 bases in between. The CDR3 has 15 amino acids. CDR3 in DNA: TGTGCCAGCGACAAAATTACAGGTAGCAATCAGCCCCAGCATTTT. It yields the protein CASDKITGSNQPQHF.

The rearrangement joins TRBV2 to TRBJ2-1; D is uncertain. Per the germline V gene, CDR1 is SNHLY and CDR2 is FYNNEI. This CDR3 is built from 11 residues. V lost 2 bases to trimming and J lost 8 bases, with 4 bases between them. The CDR3 reads CASSEMDEQFF. CDR3 DNA sequence: TGTGCCAGCAGTGAAATGGATGAGCAGTTCTTC.

The V and J genes are TRBV2 and TRBJ1-2; TRBD1 matches at 10 bases. Germline-derived CDR1 and CDR2 are SNHLY and FYNNEI. Trimming cost V 6 bases and J 7 bases; bases outside gene matches: 14. CDR3 length equals 16 residues. In nucleotides, the CDR3 is TGTGCCAGCAGCCTAGCGCAGGACAGGGGGTATAGTGGCTACACCTTC. Its translation is CASSLAQDRGYSGYTF.

The chain carries TRBV7-2 and TRBJ2-7, with D perhaps TRBD1 (6 bases). CDR1 is SGHTA and CDR2 is FQGNSA in the germline V gene. This CDR3 region has 13 residues. Trimming removed 2 bases from V and 5 bases from J, with 10 bases in between. CDR3 residues: CASSLRTVDEQYF. The CDR3 coding sequence is TGTGCCAGCAGCTTACGGACAGTGGACGAGCAGTACTTC.

Here the CDR3 DNA reads TGCGCCAGCAGCCAAGATCCGGAGAGCGTCTACTACGAGCAGTACTTC. Encoded protein: CASSQDPESVYYEQYF. The rearrangement joins TRBV4-1 to TRBJ2-7; D not resolved. The germline CDR1 and CDR2 sequences are MGHRA and YSYEKL. The germline V and J ends were trimmed by 0 bases and 3 bases, with 15 bases remaining between them. The CDR3 has 16 amino acids.

The chain has TRBV27 and TRBJ2-4; D may be TRBD1 (5 bases). V lost 1 base and J 8 bases, leaving 15 bases between the germline ends. The CDR3 runs to 15 residues. Per germline, CDR1 MNHEY and CDR2 SMNVEV (reference sequence). The CDR3, as DNA: TGTGCCAGCAGTTTATTACGTGGGGCCGGAGACATTCAGTACTTC. This encodes CASSLLRGAGDIQYF.

V and J are TRBV7-8 and TRBJ1-4; possibly TRBD1 for D (6 bases). Trimming took 4 bases from V and 8 from J, leaving 14 bases between them. The CDR3 spans 14 residues. CDR1 is SGHVS and CDR2 is FQNEAQ in the germline V gene. As DNA, the CDR3 is TGTGCCAGCAGCTCACAGGGTAGACACGAAAAACTGTTTTTT. Its translation is CASSSQGRHEKLFF.

The chain combines TRBV4-1 with TRBJ2-2, with 12 bases fitting TRBD1. The CDR3 runs to 17 residues. The trim removed 4 bases at V and 10 bases at J, leaving 13 bases unmatched. Per the germline V gene, CDR1 is MGHRA and CDR2 is YSYEKL. The CDR3 reads CASSRLPGQGARTELFF. The CDR3 DNA sequence: TGCGCCAGCAGCCGACTCCCGGGACAGGGGGCGCGGACGGAGCTGTTTTTT.

This clone occurred once. The V and J genes are TRBV29-1 and TRBJ1-2, with unresolved D. V shed 4 bases and J shed 5 bases, with 11 bases lying between them. This CDR3 region has 12 residues. Germline V gene sequence: CDR1 SQVTM, CDR2 ANQGSEA. This CDR3 reads CSVGLDRYGYTF. CDR3 in DNA: TGCAGCGTTGGTCTCGATAGGTATGGCTACACCTTC.

This chain uses TRBV15 with TRBJ1-2; D remains ambiguous. Looked up from germline, CDR1 is LNHNV and CDR2 is YYDKDF (reference sequence). There are 14 residues in the CDR3. V lost 0 bases and J lost 8, with 13 bases in between. The CDR3 loop is CATSRDLVERGYTF. The CDR3 DNA follows: TGTGCCACCAGCAGAGATTTAGTTGAGAGGGGCTACACCTTC.

This clone has just one count. This chain links TRBV7-2 with TRBJ2-3; D is ambiguous. CDR1 and CDR2 (germline): SGHTA, FQGNSA. Between the trimmed V and J ends, which lost 3 bases and 2 bases, there was a span of 15 bases. CDR3 length: 16 residues. CDR3 nucleotide sequence: TGTGCCAGCAGCTTGGAGCATCACGGCTACACAGATACGCAGTATTTT. Amino acid sequence: CASSLEHHGYTDTQYF.

This clone was seen only once. This chain connects TRBV5-1 to TRBJ1-1; 11 bases map to TRBD1. Trimming removed 2 bases from V and 0 bases from J; junction bases left unmatched: 3. CDR3 length: 16 amino acids. CDR1 and CDR2 (germline): SGHRS, YFSETQ. CDR3 DNA sequence: TGCGCCAGCAGCTTCGGGACAGGGGGATTGAACACTGAAGCTTTCTTT. This sequence encodes CASSFGTGGLNTEAFF.

The gene calls are TRBV4-3 and TRBJ2-7, with TRBD1 matching 7 bases. This CDR3 has 15 residues. V was pared by 4 bases and J by 3 bases, with 9 bases of the junction left unmatched. Germline CDR1 LGHNA, CDR2 YSLEER. DNA for the CDR3: TGCGCCAGCAGCCTGGACAGGAATTCGCGCTACGAGCAGTACTTC. This translates into CASSLDRNSRYEQYF.

The genes are TRBV29-1 and TRBJ2-7; D perhaps matches TRBD1 (6 bases). The germline CDR1 and CDR2 sequences are SQVTM and ANQGSEA. Trimming stripped 4 bases from V and 2 bases from J, with 12 bases between. The CDR3 sequence is 13 residues long. The CDR3 DNA sequence: TGCAGCGTTGTTGGGACATCAACCTACGAGCAGTACTTC. This sequence encodes CSVVGTSTYEQYF.

V is TRBV5-4 and J is TRBJ1-2; tentatively, D is TRBD1 (6 bases). This CDR3 has 13 amino acids. Looked up from germline, CDR1 is SGHNT and CDR2 is YYREEE (reference sequence). Between the trimmed V and J ends, which lost 2 bases and 8 bases, there was a span of 13 bases. Here the CDR3 reads CASSFPGALGYTF. The DNA of the CDR3 is TGTGCCAGCAGCTTTCCAGGGGCGCTCGGCTACACCTTC.